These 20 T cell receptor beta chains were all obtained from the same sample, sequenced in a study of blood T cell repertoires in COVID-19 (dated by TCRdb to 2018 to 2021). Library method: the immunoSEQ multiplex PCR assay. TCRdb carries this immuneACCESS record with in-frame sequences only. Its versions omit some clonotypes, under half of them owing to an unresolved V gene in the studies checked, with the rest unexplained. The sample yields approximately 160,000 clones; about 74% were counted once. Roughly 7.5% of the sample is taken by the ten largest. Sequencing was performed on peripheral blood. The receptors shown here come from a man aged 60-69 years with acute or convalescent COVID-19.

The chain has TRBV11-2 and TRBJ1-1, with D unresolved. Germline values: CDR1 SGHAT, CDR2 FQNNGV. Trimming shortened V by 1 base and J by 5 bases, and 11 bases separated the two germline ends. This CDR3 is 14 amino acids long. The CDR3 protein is CASSLGRARTEAFF. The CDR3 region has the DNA TGTGCCAGCAGCTTAGGGAGGGCTAGGACTGAAGCTTTCTTT.

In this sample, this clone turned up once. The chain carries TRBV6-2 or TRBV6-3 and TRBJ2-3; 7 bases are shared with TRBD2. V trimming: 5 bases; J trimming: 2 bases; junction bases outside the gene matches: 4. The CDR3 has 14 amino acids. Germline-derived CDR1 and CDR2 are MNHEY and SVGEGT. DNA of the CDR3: TGTGCCAGCAGTCTCGGGGGGACCACAGATACGCAGTATTTT. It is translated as CASSLGGTTDTQYF.

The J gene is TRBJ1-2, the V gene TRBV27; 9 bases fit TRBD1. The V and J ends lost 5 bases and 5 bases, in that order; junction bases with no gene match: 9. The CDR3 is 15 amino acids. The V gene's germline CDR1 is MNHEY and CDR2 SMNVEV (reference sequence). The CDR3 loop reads CASSNRDRVEYGYTF. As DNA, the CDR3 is TGTGCCAGCAGTAACCGGGACAGGGTGGAGTATGGCTACACCTTC.

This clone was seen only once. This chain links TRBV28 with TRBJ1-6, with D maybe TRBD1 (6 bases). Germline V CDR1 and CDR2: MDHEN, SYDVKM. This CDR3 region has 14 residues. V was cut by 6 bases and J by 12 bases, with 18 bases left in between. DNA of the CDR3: TGTGCCAGCAGGATACAGGGCGTATGGGAACCCCTCCACTTT. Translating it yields CASRIQGVWEPLHF.

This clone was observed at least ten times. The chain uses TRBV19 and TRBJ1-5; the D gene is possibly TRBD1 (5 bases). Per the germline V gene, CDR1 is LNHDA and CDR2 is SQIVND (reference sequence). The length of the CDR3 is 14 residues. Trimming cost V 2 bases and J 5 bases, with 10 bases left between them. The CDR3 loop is CASSIRSGHQPQHF. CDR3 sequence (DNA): TGTGCCAGTAGTATAAGGTCAGGGCATCAGCCCCAGCATTTT.

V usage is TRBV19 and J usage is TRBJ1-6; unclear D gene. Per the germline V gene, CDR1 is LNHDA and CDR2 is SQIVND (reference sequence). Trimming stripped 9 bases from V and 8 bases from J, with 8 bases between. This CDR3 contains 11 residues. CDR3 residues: CARARHSPLHF. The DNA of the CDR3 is TGTGCCAGGGCCAGGCATTCACCCCTCCACTTT. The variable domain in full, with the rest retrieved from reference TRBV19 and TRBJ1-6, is DGGITQSPKYLFRKEGQNVTLSCEQNLNHDAMYWYRQDPGQGLRLIYYSQIVNDFQKGDIAEGYSVSREKKESFPLTVTSAQKNPTAFYLCARARHSPLHFGNGTRLTVT.

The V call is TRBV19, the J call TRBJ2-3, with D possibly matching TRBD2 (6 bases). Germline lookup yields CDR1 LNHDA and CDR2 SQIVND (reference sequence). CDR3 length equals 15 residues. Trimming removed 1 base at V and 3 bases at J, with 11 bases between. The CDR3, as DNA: TGTGCCAGTAGTATAGTAACCGCGGGGACAGATACGCAGTATTTT. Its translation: CASSIVTAGTDTQYF. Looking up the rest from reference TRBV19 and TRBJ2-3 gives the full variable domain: DGGITQSPKYLFRKEGQNVTLSCEQNLNHDAMYWYRQDPGQGLRLIYYSQIVNDFQKGDIAEGYSVSREKKESFPLTVTSAQKNPTAFYLCASSIVTAGTDTQYFGPGTRLTVL.

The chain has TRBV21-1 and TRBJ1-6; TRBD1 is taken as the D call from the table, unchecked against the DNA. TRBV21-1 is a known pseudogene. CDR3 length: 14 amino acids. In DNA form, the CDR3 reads TGTGCCAGCATACCAGGGGGCACTTGGTCACCCCTCCACTTT. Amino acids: CASIPGGTWSPLHF.

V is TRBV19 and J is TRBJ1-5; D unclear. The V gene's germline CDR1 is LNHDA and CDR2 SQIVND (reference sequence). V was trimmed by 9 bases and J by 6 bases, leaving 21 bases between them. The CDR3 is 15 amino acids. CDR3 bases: TGTGCCAGCTCTAAGGGAGGGCAGTGGAGTCAGCCCCAGCATTTT. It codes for CASSKGGQWSQPQHF. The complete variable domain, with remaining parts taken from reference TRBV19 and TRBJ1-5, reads DGGITQSPKYLFRKEGQNVTLSCEQNLNHDAMYWYRQDPGQGLRLIYYSQIVNDFQKGDIAEGYSVSREKKESFPLTVTSAQKNPTAFYLCASSKGGQWSQPQHFGDGTRLSIL.

The CDR3 sequence: CASSVGGDRYSGANVLTF. The CDR3 nucleotides are TGTGCCAGCAGCGTAGGGGGGGACAGATACTCTGGGGCCAACGTCCTGACTTTC. The chain combines TRBV9 with TRBJ2-6; D is possibly TRBD1 (7 bases). V was clipped by 0 bases and J by 0 bases, with 13 bases between them. The CDR3 loop spans 18 amino acids. Germline values: CDR1 SGDLS, CDR2 YYNGEE.

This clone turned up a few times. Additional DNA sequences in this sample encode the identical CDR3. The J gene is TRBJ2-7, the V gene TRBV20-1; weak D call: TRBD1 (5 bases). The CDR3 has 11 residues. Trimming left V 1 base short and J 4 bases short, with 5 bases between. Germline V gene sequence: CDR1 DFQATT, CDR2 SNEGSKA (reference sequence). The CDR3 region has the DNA TGCAGTGCTAGAGCAGGGTACGAGCAGTACTTC. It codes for CSARAGYEQYF.

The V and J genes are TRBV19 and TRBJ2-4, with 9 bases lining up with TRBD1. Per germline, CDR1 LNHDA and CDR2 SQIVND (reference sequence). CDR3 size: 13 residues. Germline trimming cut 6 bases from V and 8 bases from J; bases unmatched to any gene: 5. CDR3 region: CASRRTGEDIQYF. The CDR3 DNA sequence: TGTGCCAGTAGGAGGACAGGGGAAGACATTCAGTACTTC.

In DNA form, the CDR3 reads TGTGCCACCAGTGATGGACAGCGGAGCTCCTACGAGCAGTACTTC. Translated: CATSDGQRSSYEQYF. The V and J genes are TRBV24-1 and TRBJ2-7, with a possible D match to TRBD1 (6 bases). The CDR3 extends over 15 amino acids. CDR1 is KGHDR and CDR2 is SFDVKD in the germline V gene. Trimming removed 3 bases from V and 0 bases from J, with 11 bases in between.

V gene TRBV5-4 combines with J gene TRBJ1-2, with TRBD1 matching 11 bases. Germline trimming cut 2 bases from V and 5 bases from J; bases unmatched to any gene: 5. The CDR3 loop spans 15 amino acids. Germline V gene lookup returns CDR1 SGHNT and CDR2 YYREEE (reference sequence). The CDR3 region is CASSFQGQGGYGYTF. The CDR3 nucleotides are TGTGCCAGCAGCTTCCAGGGACAGGGGGGATATGGCTACACCTTC.

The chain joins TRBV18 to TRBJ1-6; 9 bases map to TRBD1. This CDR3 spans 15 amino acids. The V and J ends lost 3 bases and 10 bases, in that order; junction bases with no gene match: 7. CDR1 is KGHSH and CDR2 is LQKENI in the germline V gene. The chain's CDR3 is CASSPPGTGYSPLHF. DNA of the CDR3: TGTGCCAGCTCACCCCCTGGGACAGGGTACTCACCCCTCCACTTT. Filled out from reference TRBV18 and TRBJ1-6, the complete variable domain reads NAGVMQNPRHLVRRRGQEARLRCSPMKGHSHVYWYRQLPEEGLKFMVYLQKENIIDESGMPKERFSAEFPKEGPSILRIQQVVRGDSAAYFCASSPPGTGYSPLHFGNGTRLTVT.

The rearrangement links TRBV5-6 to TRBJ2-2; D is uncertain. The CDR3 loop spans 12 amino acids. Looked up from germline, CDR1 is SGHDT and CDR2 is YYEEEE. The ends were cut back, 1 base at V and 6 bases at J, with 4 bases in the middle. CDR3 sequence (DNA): TGTGCCAGCAGCTTGCTCGCCGGGGAGCTGTTTTTT. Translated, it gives CASSLLAGELFF.

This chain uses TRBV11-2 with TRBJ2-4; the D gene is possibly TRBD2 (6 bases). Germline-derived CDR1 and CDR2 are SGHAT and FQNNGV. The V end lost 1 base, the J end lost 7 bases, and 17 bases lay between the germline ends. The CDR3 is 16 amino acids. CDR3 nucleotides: TGTGCCAGCAGCTTAGCAGACGGAACGGGGGAGAACATTCAGTACTTC. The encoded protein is CASSLADGTGENIQYF.

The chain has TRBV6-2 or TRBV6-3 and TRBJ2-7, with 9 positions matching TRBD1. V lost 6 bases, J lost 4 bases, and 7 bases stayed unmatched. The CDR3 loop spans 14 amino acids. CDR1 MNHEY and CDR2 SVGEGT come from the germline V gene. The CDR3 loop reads CASSTGTGWYEQYF. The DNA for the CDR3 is TGTGCCAGCAGCACCGGGACAGGGTGGTACGAGCAGTACTTC.

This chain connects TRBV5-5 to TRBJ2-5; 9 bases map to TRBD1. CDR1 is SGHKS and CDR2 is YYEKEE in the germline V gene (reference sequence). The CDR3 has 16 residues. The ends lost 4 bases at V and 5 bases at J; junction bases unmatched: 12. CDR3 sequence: CASSAPGQGLRETQYF. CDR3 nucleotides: TGTGCCAGCAGCGCCCCTGGACAGGGGCTTAGGGAGACCCAGTACTTC.

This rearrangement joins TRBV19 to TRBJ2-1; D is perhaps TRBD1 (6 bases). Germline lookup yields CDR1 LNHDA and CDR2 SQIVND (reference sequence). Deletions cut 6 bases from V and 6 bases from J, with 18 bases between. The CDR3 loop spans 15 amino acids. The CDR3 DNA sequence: TGTGCCAGTAGCCCGCTAGCAGGGGCCGGCAATGAGCAGTTCTTC. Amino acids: CASSPLAGAGNEQFF.